The source of this T cell receptor beta chain is a study of blood T cell repertoires in COVID-19. This clone was observed a few times. The length of the CDR3 is 17 residues. The germline V gene has CDR1 MDHEN and CDR2 SYDVKM. V was clipped by 0 bases and J by 1 base; unmatched bases: 3. TCRdb keeps only in-frame clones here, not all; method: immunoSEQ multiplex PCR. This sample has hundreds of thousands of clones, with about 85% found just once. This TCR came from a young woman with acute COVID-19. Sequenced: PBMCs or T cells enriched from blood (not recorded which). This rearrangement joins TRBV28 to TRBJ1-6; 7 bases are shared with TRBD1. In DNA form, the CDR3 reads TGTGCCAGCAGTTTATGGGGCAGGGGGTCCTATAATTCACCCCTCCACTTT. Amino acid sequence: CASSLWGRGSYNSPLHF.